The next 8 T cell receptor beta chains were all read from a single sample in a study of OX40 agonist ivuxolimab in advanced cancers. TCRdb's copy holds only in-frame clones and misses some; the assay was immunoSEQ multiplex PCR. The table lists more than 65,000 clones, around 89% of them singletons. Sequencing was performed on CD4+ or CD8+ T cells sorted from blood, taken in a trial of the OX40 agonist ivuxolimab. These receptor sequences come from an adult with an advanced solid tumor such as melanoma, head and neck, liver or kidney cancer.

This clone came up once. A read error may produce the germline difference seen at one junction end. The chain joins TRBV28 to TRBJ2-2, with D possibly matching TRBD1 (6 bases). This CDR3 comprises 12 residues. The germline gives CDR1 MDHEN, CDR2 SYDVKM. The DNA for the CDR3 is TGTGCCAGCAGTGCATACAGGGAGACCCTGCTTTTT. This translates into CASSAYRETLLF.

The V gene is TRBV7-9, the J gene TRBJ1-1; 11 nucleotides agree with TRBD1. This CDR3 has 14 amino acids. The V segment lost 5 bases and the J segment 6 bases; nucleotides outside the gene matches: 5. Germline V gene lookup returns CDR1 SEHNR and CDR2 FQNEAQ (reference sequence). The DNA of the CDR3 is TGTGCCAGCAGCACGGGACAGGGGGTAGCTGAAGCTTTCTTT. It is translated as CASSTGQGVAEAFF.

The rearrangement links TRBV9 to TRBJ2-2; 14 bases agree with TRBD2. V lost 4 bases, J lost 2 bases, and 4 bases stayed unmatched. This CDR3 contains 17 residues. CDR1 and CDR2 (germline): SGDLS, YYNGEE. CDR3 sequence: CASSTGTSGSNTGELFF. CDR3 DNA: TGTGCCAGCAGCACTGGGACTAGCGGGAGTAACACCGGGGAGCTGTTTTTT.

As regards this clone: Other DNA sequences within the sample encode an identical CDR3. The CDR3 sequence: CASSPQGRGTEAFF. The CDR3 coding sequence is TGTGCCAGCAGTCCCCAGGGGAGGGGCACTGAAGCTTTCTTT. The V gene is TRBV25-1, the J gene TRBJ1-1; the D gene is possibly TRBD1 (6 bases). Deletions cut 5 bases from V and 4 bases from J, with 14 bases between. Germline V lookup: CDR1 MGHDK, CDR2 SYGVNS. This CDR3 region has 14 residues.

This chain uses TRBV7-2 with TRBJ2-4, with D maybe TRBD1 (6 bases). The V and J ends lost 4 bases and 9 bases respectively, with 16 bases between them. This CDR3 region has 14 residues. Germline V gene data show CDR1 as SGHTA and CDR2 as FQGNSA. Here the CDR3 DNA reads TGTGCCAGCAGCTCCCAACAGGGTTTGGCCATTCAGTACTTC. Residues: CASSSQQGLAIQYF.

This clone turned up a few times. V gene TRBV7-9 combines with J gene TRBJ1-4; maybe TRBD1 (6 bases). Germline V gene sequence: CDR1 SEHNR, CDR2 FQNEAQ (reference sequence). The CDR3 extends over 13 amino acids. Trimming took 6 bases from V and 8 from J, leaving 13 bases between them. The CDR3 here is CASSYREGEKLFF. CDR3 coding DNA: TGTGCCAGCAGTTACAGGGAGGGAGAAAAACTGTTTTTT.

J is TRBJ1-1 and V is TRBV5-6; unclear D gene. The CDR3 is made up of 15 amino acids. The V gene's germline CDR1 is SGHDT and CDR2 YYEEEE. V was clipped by 4 bases and J by 1 base, with 14 bases between them. CDR3 sequence reads: CASSQIRTENTEAFF. CDR3 coding DNA: TGTGCCAGCAGCCAGATCCGGACGGAGAACACTGAAGCTTTCTTT.

V usage is TRBV7-2 and J usage is TRBJ2-7, with D tentatively TRBD2 (5 bases). Germline CDR1 reads SGHTA; CDR2 reads FQGNSA. Trimming pared 5 bases from V and 2 bases from J, leaving 13 bases between. The CDR3 length is 14 residues. The CDR3 sequence is CASSRQAGAYEQYF. As DNA, the CDR3 is TGTGCCAGCAGCCGGCAGGCCGGGGCCTACGAGCAGTACTTC. The full variable domain, with the rest looked up from reference TRBV7-2 and TRBJ2-7, is GAGVSQSPSNKVTEKGKDVELRCDPISGHTALYWYRQSLGQGLEFLIYFQGNSAPDKSGLPSDRFSAERTGGSVSTLTIQRTQQEDSAVYLCASSRQAGAYEQYFGPGTRLTVT.